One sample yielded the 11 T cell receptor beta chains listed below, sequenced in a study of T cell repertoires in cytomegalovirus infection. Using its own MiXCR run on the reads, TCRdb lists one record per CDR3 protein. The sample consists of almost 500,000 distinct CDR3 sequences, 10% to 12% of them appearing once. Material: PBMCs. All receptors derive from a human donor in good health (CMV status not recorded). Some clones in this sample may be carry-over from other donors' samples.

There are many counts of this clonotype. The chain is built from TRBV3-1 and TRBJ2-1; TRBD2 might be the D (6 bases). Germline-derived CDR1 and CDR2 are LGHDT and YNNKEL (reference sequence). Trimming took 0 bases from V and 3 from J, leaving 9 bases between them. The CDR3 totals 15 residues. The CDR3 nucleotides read TGTGCCAGCAGCCAAGATGGGGGGTACTACAATGAGCAGTTCTTC. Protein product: CASSQDGGYYNEQFF.

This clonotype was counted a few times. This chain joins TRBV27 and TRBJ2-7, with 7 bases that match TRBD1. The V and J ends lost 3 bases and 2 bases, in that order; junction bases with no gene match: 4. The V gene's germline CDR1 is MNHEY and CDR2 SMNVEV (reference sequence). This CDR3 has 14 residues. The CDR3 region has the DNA TGTGCCAGCAGTTTTGAACAGGGGACCTACGAGCAGTACTTC. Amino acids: CASSFEQGTYEQYF.

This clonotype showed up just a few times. The chain's CDR3 is CASSQGVAEAFF. The CDR3 nucleotides are TGTGCCAGCAGCCAAGGGGTGGCCGAAGCTTTCTTT. The chain is built from TRBV11-2 and TRBJ1-1; a possible D gene is TRBD1 (5 bases). The CDR3 runs 12 residues. Trimming left V 5 bases short and J 8 bases short, with 12 bases between. Germline CDR1 and CDR2: SGHAT and FQNNGV.

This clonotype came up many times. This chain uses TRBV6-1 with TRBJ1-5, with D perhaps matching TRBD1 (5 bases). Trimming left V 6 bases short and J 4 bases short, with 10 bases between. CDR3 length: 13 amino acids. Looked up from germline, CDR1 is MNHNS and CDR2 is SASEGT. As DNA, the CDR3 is TGTGCCAGCAGCGAGGGGCCAAATCAGCCCCAGCATTTT. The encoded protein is CASSEGPNQPQHF.

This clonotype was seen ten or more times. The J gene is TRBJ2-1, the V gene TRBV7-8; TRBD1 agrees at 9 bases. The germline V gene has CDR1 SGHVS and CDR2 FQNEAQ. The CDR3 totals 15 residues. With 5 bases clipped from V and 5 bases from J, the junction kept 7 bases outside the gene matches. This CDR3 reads CASSAPGTGHNEQFF. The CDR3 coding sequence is TGTGCCAGCAGCGCCCCCGGGACAGGGCACAATGAGCAGTTCTTC.

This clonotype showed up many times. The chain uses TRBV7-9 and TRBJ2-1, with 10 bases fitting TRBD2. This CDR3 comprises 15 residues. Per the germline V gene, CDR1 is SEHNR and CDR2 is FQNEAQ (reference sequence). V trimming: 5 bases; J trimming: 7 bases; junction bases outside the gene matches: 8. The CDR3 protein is CASSPLAGLENEQFF. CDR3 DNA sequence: TGTGCCAGCAGCCCACTAGCGGGGTTGGAAAATGAGCAGTTCTTC.

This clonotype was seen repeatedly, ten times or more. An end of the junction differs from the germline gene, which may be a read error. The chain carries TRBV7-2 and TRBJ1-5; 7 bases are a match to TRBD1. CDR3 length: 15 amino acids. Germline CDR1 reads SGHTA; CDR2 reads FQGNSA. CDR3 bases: TGTGCCAGCAGATTAGTAGGACAGGCCAATCAGCCCCAGCATTTT. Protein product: CASRLVGQANQPQHF.

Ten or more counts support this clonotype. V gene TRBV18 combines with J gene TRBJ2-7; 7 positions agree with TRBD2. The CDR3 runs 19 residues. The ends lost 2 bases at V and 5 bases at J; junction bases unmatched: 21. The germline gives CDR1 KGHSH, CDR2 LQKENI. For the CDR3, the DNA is TGTGCCAGCTCACCAATCGGTCTCGGCGTGGCGGGAGACTTCCACGAGCAGTACTTC. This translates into CASSPIGLGVAGDFHEQYF. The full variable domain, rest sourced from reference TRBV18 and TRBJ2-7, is NAGVMQNPRHLVRRRGQEARLRCSPMKGHSHVYWYRQLPEEGLKFMVYLQKENIIDESGMPKERFSAEFPKEGPSILRIQQVVRGDSAAYFCASSPIGLGVAGDFHEQYFGPGTRLTVT.

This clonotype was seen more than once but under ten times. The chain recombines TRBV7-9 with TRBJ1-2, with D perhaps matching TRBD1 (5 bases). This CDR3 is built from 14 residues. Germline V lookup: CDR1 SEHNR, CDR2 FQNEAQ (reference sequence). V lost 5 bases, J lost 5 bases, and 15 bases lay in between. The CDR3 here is CASSPPGAGYGYTF. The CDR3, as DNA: TGTGCCAGCAGCCCCCCCGGGGCTGGGTATGGCTACACCTTC.

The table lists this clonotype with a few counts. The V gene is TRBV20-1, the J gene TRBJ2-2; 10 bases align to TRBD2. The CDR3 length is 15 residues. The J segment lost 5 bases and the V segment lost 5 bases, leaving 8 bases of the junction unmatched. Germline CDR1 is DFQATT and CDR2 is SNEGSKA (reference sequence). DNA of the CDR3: TGCAGTGCTGCTATGGGACTAGCGTTTACCGGGGAGCTGTTTTTT. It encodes CSAAMGLAFTGELFF.

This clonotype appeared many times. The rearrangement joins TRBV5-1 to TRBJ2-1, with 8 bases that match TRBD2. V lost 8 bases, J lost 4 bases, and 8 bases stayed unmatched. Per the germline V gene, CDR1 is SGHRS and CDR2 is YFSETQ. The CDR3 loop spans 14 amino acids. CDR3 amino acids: CASSAGLGYNEQFF. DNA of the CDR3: TGCGCCAGTTCTGCGGGACTAGGTTACAATGAGCAGTTCTTC.